The rows below give T cell receptor beta chains drawn from one sample of a study of cytomegalovirus exposure and HLA in healthy donors. Method: immunoSEQ multiplex PCR; TCRdb's copy keeps in-frame clones and lacks some. Among roughly 120,000 clones listed, 70% to 85% were seen once. Sequenced sample: PBMCs. These receptors originate from a woman aged 18-35 years in good health and CMV-seropositive. The CDR3 runs from the conserved cysteine through the conserved F or W. Fields, in order: V gene, J gene, CDR3 protein.

TRBV5-1	TRBJ1-2	CASSLDRSYGYTF
TRBV7-9	TRBJ2-7	CASSSDRGGKSYEQYF
TRBV5-1	TRBJ2-2	CASSQNRGNTGELFF
TRBV18	TRBJ2-3	CASSGTGSDTQYF
TRBV7-2	TRBJ1-5	CASSFSPGTGGEPQHF
TRBV5-1	TRBJ2-7	CASSWGTGGDEQYF
TRBV4-1	TRBJ2-4	CASSHGTDLAKNIQYF
TRBV10-3	TRBJ2-6	CAISVEGAGANVLTF
TRBV5-1	TRBJ2-2	CASSWGLAGTGELFF
TRBV6-5	TRBJ2-3	CASSETRRDTQYF
TRBV4-1	TRBJ2-7	CASSQGRDGYYEQYF
TRBV4-2	TRBJ2-7	CASSQMTAYEQYF
TRBV15	TRBJ2-2	CATSRDRGNTGELFF
TRBV6-5	TRBJ1-2	CASRLDRRRGYGYTF
TRBV2	TRBJ2-1	CASTAGQGPYNEQFF
TRBV18	TRBJ2-3	CASSPTGLRDTQYF
TRBV18	TRBJ2-5	CASSPKEQGRQETQYF
TRBV4-1	TRBJ1-5	CASRPDRVGVIDQPQHF
TRBV7-6	TRBJ1-4	CASSLGTGSEKLFF
TRBV19	TRBJ1-5	CASSSDRVGQPQHF
TRBV10-3	TRBJ2-1	CAISPGTANYNEQFF
TRBV9	TRBJ1-3	CASSVAVGGAGNTIYF
TRBV27	TRBJ2-7	CASSLSGGASYEQYF
TRBV18	TRBJ2-1	CASSPPVLGLYNEQFF